The 9 T cell receptor beta chains listed next were all sequenced from one sample in a study of cytomegalovirus exposure and HLA in healthy donors. 13 Jbeta primers and 60 Vbeta primers were used for the PCR. Assay: immunoSEQ multiplex PCR; the TCRdb copy retains only in-frame clones and omits some. The sample contains about 140,000 clones, 78% of which appear only once. Sequencing used PBMCs. The receptors were sampled from a female donor in good health and CMV-seronegative.

This clone came up a few times. This chain uses TRBV5-5 with TRBJ2-7, with 16 bases lining up with TRBD2. The V gene's germline CDR1 is SGHKS and CDR2 YYEKEE (reference sequence). Unmatched junction bases numbered 5, after V lost 4 bases and J lost 4 bases. This CDR3 spans 16 amino acids. For the CDR3, the DNA is TGTGCCAGCAGCCGGGGACTAGCGGGGGGGCTGTACGAGCAGTACTTC. Translation: CASSRGLAGGLYEQYF.

This chain connects TRBV5-4 to TRBJ1-1; D is unresolved. Germline CDR1 SGHNT, CDR2 YYREEE (reference sequence). V was shortened by 2 bases and J by 7 bases, with 15 bases between the two germline ends. The CDR3 consists of 14 residues. Here the CDR3 reads CASSFDLAAREAFF. The DNA for the CDR3 is TGTGCCAGCAGCTTTGACTTAGCGGCTCGTGAAGCTTTCTTT.

The J gene is TRBJ1-3, the V gene TRBV5-1, with D tentatively TRBD1 (6 bases). The V end was cut by 3 bases, the J end by 0 bases, with 16 bases between. This CDR3 is 17 amino acids long. Looked up from germline, CDR1 is SGHRS and CDR2 is YFSETQ. The CDR3 DNA reads as TGCGCCAGCAGCTATCTCAGGGGCCCCTACTCTGGAAACACCATATATTTT. Its translation is CASSYLRGPYSGNTIYF.

The genes are TRBV27 and TRBJ2-3; 9 bases map to TRBD1. From germline, CDR1 is MNHEY and CDR2 SMNVEV (reference sequence). The CDR3 has 17 amino acids. V shed 6 bases and J 2 bases; nucleotides not matched to a gene: 12. CDR3 nucleotide sequence: TGTGCCAGCAGAACACTGACCGGGACAGGGAACACAGATACGCAGTATTTT. Translated: CASRTLTGTGNTDTQYF.

The chain employs TRBV7-9 and TRBJ2-6; 7 bases line up with TRBD1. Germline V gives CDR1 SEHNR, CDR2 FQNEAQ (reference sequence). The CDR3 is 17 amino acids. Trimming removed 6 bases from V and 0 bases from J; junction bases left unmatched: 8. In DNA form, the CDR3 reads TGTGCCAGCAGTAAACAGGGGTCCACCTCTGGGGCCAACGTCCTGACTTTC. It translates to CASSKQGSTSGANVLTF.

The rearrangement uses TRBV9 and TRBJ2-2; D call uncertain. Trimming stripped 0 bases from V and 1 base from J, with 4 bases between. CDR1 is SGDLS and CDR2 is YYNGEE in the germline V gene. The CDR3 is made up of 14 amino acids. The CDR3 loop reads CASSVAGNTGELFF. CDR3 nucleotide sequence: TGTGCCAGCAGCGTAGCAGGGAACACCGGGGAGCTGTTTTTT.

Only one count was recorded for this clone. The chain recombines TRBV5-1 with TRBJ2-3, with unresolved D. The CDR3 is 15 residues long. Germline CDR1 reads SGHRS; CDR2 reads YFSETQ. V was shortened by 5 bases and J by 0 bases, with 13 bases between the two germline ends. The CDR3 DNA reads TGCGCCAGCAGTAATGACACGTCTAGCACAGATACGCAGTATTTT. Amino acids: CASSNDTSSTDTQYF.

The chain employs TRBV6-1 and TRBJ1-2; tentative D call: TRBD1 (5 bases). The CDR3 is 13 amino acids. The germline V gene has CDR1 MNHNS and CDR2 SASEGT. Trimming left V 3 bases short and J 10 bases short, with 15 bases between. The DNA of the CDR3 is TGTGCCAGCAGTGAGCGGCAGGGTAGGGTCTACACCTTC. Amino acid sequence: CASSERQGRVYTF.

The CDR3 sequence is CASSPPGGSSYTF. The CDR3, as DNA: TGCGCCAGCAGCCCTCCGGGGGGGAGCAGCTACACCTTC. This chain joins TRBV4-3 and TRBJ1-2, with D perhaps matching TRBD1 (5 bases). Deletions cut 4 bases from V and 9 bases from J, with 15 bases between. The CDR3 totals 13 residues. Germline loops: CDR1 LGHNA, CDR2 YSLEER.